The following is a T cell receptor beta chain sequence with its context. As yet, its antigen is unknown. What was sequenced were expressed TCRB transcripts, since all of the isolated RNA had been reverse transcribed. Repertoires were generated with immunoSEQ multiplex PCR, while TCRdb's copy carries only in-frame clones and drops some. Among under 950,000 clones listed, roughly 16% were seen once. CDR3 size: 16 residues. Trimming removed 1 base from V and 0 bases from J, with 12 bases in between. The V gene's germline CDR1 is LGHNA and CDR2 YNFKEQ. This sample is drawn from a study of beta chain features in type 1 diabetes. Study-level background: Sorted cell examination encompassed around 100,000,000 cells across all samples. Study-level findings and limits: Insertions were fewer and deletions more numerous at VDJ junctions in type 1 diabetes patients. Patients and controls would share equally any PCR tilt toward shorter templates.

The receptor was isolated from a woman aged 18 to 35 in good health. Sequencing was done on a sample of naive CD4+ T cells from blood. The V call is TRBV4-2, the J call TRBJ1-1, with unresolved D. The chain's CDR3 is CASSQVGLEMNTEAFF. The CDR3 bases are TGTGCCAGCAGCCAAGTAGGACTGGAGATGAACACTGAAGCTTTCTTT.